The 16 T cell receptor beta chains in this list originate from one sample, sequenced in a study of cytomegalovirus exposure and HLA in healthy donors. PCR was performed using 60 Vbeta and 13 Jbeta primers. Assay: immunoSEQ multiplex PCR; the TCRdb copy retains only in-frame clones and omits some. The sample lists about 90,000 clones, around 78% occurring once. The specimen sequenced was PBMCs. These receptors came from a middle-aged woman in good health and CMV-seropositive.

The V and J genes are TRBV5-4 and TRBJ2-5; D gene uncertain. Germline loops: CDR1 SGHNT, CDR2 YYREEE (reference sequence). The CDR3 length is 15 residues. Deletions cut 4 bases from V and 0 bases from J, with 13 bases between. This CDR3 is CASSPSSWYQETQYF. The CDR3 DNA reads TGTGCCAGCAGCCCGTCGAGCTGGTACCAAGAGACCCAGTACTTC.

The chain joins TRBV28 to TRBJ1-2; tentatively, D is TRBD1 (6 bases). Trimming took off 5 bases at V and 3 bases at J, with 13 bases between the two ends. The CDR3 contains 14 residues. Germline V gene data show CDR1 as MDHEN and CDR2 as SYDVKM. Written as DNA, the CDR3 is TGTGCCAGCAGTCCCCACCGACAGGACTATGGCTACACCTTC. This translates into CASSPHRQDYGYTF.

The rearrangement joins TRBV4-3 to TRBJ2-1; 8 nucleotides align to TRBD1. The CDR3 spans 15 residues. Germline CDR1 reads LGHNA; CDR2 reads YSLEER. The V gene end was trimmed by 1 base and the J gene end by 6 bases; junction bases not matched to a gene: 5. The CDR3 reads CASSQGQGSSNEQFF. The CDR3 DNA reads as TGCGCCAGCAGCCAAGGACAGGGGAGTAGCAATGAGCAGTTCTTC.

The DNA for the CDR3 is TGTGCCAGCCGTGGCGGGACTAGCACAGATACGCAGTATTTT. Encoded protein: CASRGGTSTDTQYF. The chain employs TRBV7-3 and TRBJ2-3; weak D call: TRBD2 (6 bases). Germline V gene data show CDR1 as SGHTA and CDR2 as FQGTGA. V was pared by 8 bases and J by 0 bases, with 12 bases between. The CDR3 spans 14 residues. Full variable domain (outside the CDR3, taken from reference TRBV7-3 and TRBJ2-3): GAGVSQTPSNKVTEKGKYVELRCDPISGHTALYWYRQSLGQGPEFLIYFQGTGAADDSGLPNDRFFAVRPEGSVSTLKIQRTERGDSAVYLCASRGGTSTDTQYFGPGTRLTVL.

The chain joins TRBV7-9 to TRBJ2-2; the match to TRBD1 covers 7 bases. The germline CDR1 and CDR2 sequences are SEHNR and FQNEAQ (reference sequence). The junction had 5 bases not matched to a gene; V was cut back by 4 bases and J by 3 bases. This CDR3 has 15 residues. The CDR3 region has the DNA TGTGCCAGCAGCTCACAGGGGCCGGACACCGGGGAGCTGTTTTTT. Protein sequence: CASSSQGPDTGELFF.

The chain carries TRBV5-6 and TRBJ2-3; D is perhaps TRBD2 (6 bases). The CDR3 loop spans 13 amino acids. Trimming took off 4 bases at V and 6 bases at J, with 12 bases between the two ends. CDR1 and CDR2 (germline): SGHDT, YYEEEE. CDR3 nucleotide sequence: TGTGCCAGCAGCCAGCGGGCGGCGGATACGCAGTATTTT. As protein: CASSQRAADTQYF.

This clone is a singleton in its sample. The chain recombines TRBV18 with TRBJ2-7; D is perhaps TRBD2 (5 bases). V was cut by 3 bases and J by 2 bases, with 11 bases left in between. Germline V gene lookup returns CDR1 KGHSH and CDR2 LQKENI. The CDR3 covers 14 residues. In DNA form, the CDR3 reads TGTGCCAGCTCACCTACAGCGGTCACCTACGAGCAGTACTTC. Translated, it gives CASSPTAVTYEQYF.

This clone was detected only a few times. The rearrangement links TRBV5-1 to TRBJ2-6; D call uncertain. Per the germline V gene, CDR1 is SGHRS and CDR2 is YFSETQ. The V gene lost 3 bases and the J gene lost 0 bases, with 4 bases spanning the gap. This CDR3 is built from 14 residues. CDR3: CASSSGSGANVLTF. The CDR3 nucleotides read TGCGCCAGCAGCTCAGGCTCTGGGGCCAACGTCCTGACTTTC.

This chain uses TRBV18 with TRBJ1-2; TRBD1 agrees at 9 bases. With 3 bases clipped from V and 8 bases from J, the junction kept 4 bases outside the gene matches. CDR1 and CDR2 (germline): KGHSH, LQKENI. The CDR3 loop spans 13 amino acids. CDR3 sequence: CASSPDTGGGYTF. The CDR3 DNA reads as TGTGCCAGCTCACCCGATACAGGGGGCGGCTACACCTTC.

This clone has only a few counts. The chain recombines TRBV27 with TRBJ2-2, with D unclear. Germline values: CDR1 MNHEY, CDR2 SMNVEV (reference sequence). The V gene lost 6 bases and the J gene lost 3 bases, with 8 bases spanning the gap. The CDR3 loop spans 13 amino acids. The DNA of the CDR3 is TGTGCCAGCAGCCCCGTAGACACCGGGGAGCTGTTTTTT. Protein product: CASSPVDTGELFF.

The V gene is TRBV7-2, the J gene TRBJ1-5, with 11 bases aligning to TRBD1. Germline CDR1 reads SGHTA; CDR2 reads FQGNSA. V shed 5 bases and J 7 bases; nucleotides not matched to a gene: 10. The CDR3 consists of 16 residues. The CDR3 region has the DNA TGTGCCAGCAGCCCCGGGACAGGGGGGCCTAGACAGCCCCAGCATTTT. The encoded protein is CASSPGTGGPRQPQHF.

The chain recombines TRBV9 with TRBJ2-3; a possible D gene is TRBD1 (6 bases). V was trimmed by 3 bases and J by 3 bases, leaving 17 bases between them. This CDR3 is 16 amino acids long. Germline lookup yields CDR1 SGDLS and CDR2 YYNGEE. The CDR3 spells CASSAIGTTGTDTQYF. In DNA, the CDR3 is TGTGCCAGCAGCGCAATCGGGACAACGGGGACAGATACGCAGTATTTT.

The V call is TRBV5-6, the J call TRBJ1-2; 11 nucleotides match TRBD1. J gave up 4 bases and V 4 bases, and 6 bases lay outside the gene matches. CDR3 length equals 15 residues. The germline CDR1 and CDR2 sequences are SGHDT and YYEEEE. Written as DNA, the CDR3 is TGTGCCAGCAGCGCCCGGGACAGGGGGGCCTATGGCTACACCTTC. Protein sequence: CASSARDRGAYGYTF.

This rearrangement joins TRBV5-3 to TRBJ1-1; a weak D match, TRBD1 (5 bases). Being an ORF, TRBV5-3 has a function that is uncertain. The CDR3 is 14 amino acids. Trimming removed 0 bases at V and 4 bases at J, with 10 bases between. This CDR3 reads CARSLACGATEAFF. The CDR3 coding sequence is TGTGCCAGAAGCTTGGCCTGCGGGGCCACTGAAGCTTTCTTT.

The V call is TRBV4-2, the J call TRBJ2-6; 12 positions agree with TRBD1. This CDR3 is 17 amino acids long. Germline V gene sequence: CDR1 LGHNA, CDR2 YNFKEQ. The V and J ends lost 3 bases and 4 bases, in that order; junction bases with no gene match: 4. CDR3: CASSQGQGARGANVLTF. In DNA, the CDR3 is TGTGCCAGCAGCCAGGGACAGGGGGCGCGAGGGGCCAACGTCCTGACTTTC.

J is TRBJ2-7 and V is TRBV7-2, with 7 nucleotides matching TRBD1. V shed 2 bases, J shed 5 bases, and the junction held 6 bases outside the gene matches. The CDR3 runs 14 residues. CDR1 is SGHTA, CDR2 FQGNSA, per germline. The CDR3 DNA follows: TGTGCCAGCAGCTTAAGACAGGGCGGAGACGAGCAGTACTTC. This translates into CASSLRQGGDEQYF.